This T cell receptor beta chain was found in a study of cytomegalovirus exposure and HLA in healthy donors. Overall study results and limits: In all likelihood, a cluster of highly shared sequence variants was a sequencing artifact. Later work associated around 18,000 TCR beta sequences with HLA alleles at 0.05 false discovery rate.

Healthy bone marrow donors made up the donor group. From germline, CDR1 is SGHRS and CDR2 YFSETQ. The CDR3 loop spans 16 amino acids. The germline V and J ends were trimmed by 0 bases and 4 bases, with 13 bases remaining between them. A note on this clone: The target antigen is unknown.

PCR amplification relied on 60 Vbeta primers (plus 13 Jbeta primers). Assay used: immunoSEQ multiplex PCR; TCRdb lists only in-frame clones, some missing. The sample lists approximately 140,000 clones; 60% to 85% were seen once. The receptor was isolated from a man aged 35-49 years in good health and CMV-seropositive. Sequencing was performed on PBMCs. This sequence joins TRBV5-1 and TRBJ1-4; weak D call: TRBD1 (5 bases). The CDR3 sequence is CASSLDGRRGNEKLFF. The DNA of the CDR3 is TGCGCCAGCAGCTTGGATGGCAGGAGGGGTAATGAAAAACTGTTTTTT.